Listed below are T cell receptor beta chains from one sample, sequenced in a study of beta chain features in type 1 diabetes. Assay used: immunoSEQ multiplex PCR; TCRdb lists only in-frame clones, some missing. The data contain around 250,000 clones, roughly an eighth of them singletons. The specimen was naive CD4+ T cells from blood. The receptors shown here come from a man aged 30-40 years with type 1 diabetes. Both conserved end residues are part of each CDR3. The D gene is left open where the match is weak. Expanded clones are given a class, and other clones once, few, many or no size at all.

TRBV28	12	-	-	TRBJ2-1	TGTGCCAGCAGTCTAGACTACAATGAGCAGTTCTTC	CASSLDYNEQFF
TRBV5-1	17	-	TRBD2	TRBJ2-7	TGCGCCAGCAGCAGAGGGACTGTAGCGGGGGCCTCCTACGAGCAGTACTTC	CASSRGTVAGASYEQYF
TRBV5-6	13	-	TRBD1	TRBJ1-2	TGTGCCAGCAGCTTGTTGGACAGGGAAGGCTACACCTTC	CASSLLDREGYTF
TRBV28	15	few	-	TRBJ2-1	TGTGCCAGCAGTTTCGGAGGGGTATCCTACAATGAGCAGTTCTTC	CASSFGGVSYNEQFF
TRBV7-8	13	-	-	TRBJ2-7	TGTGCCAGCAGCTTGTCCGCGACCTACGAGCAGTACTTC	CASSLSATYEQYF
TRBV15	14	few	-	TRBJ2-7	TGTGCCACCAGCAGCCGGTTTAGCTCCTACGAGCAGTACTTC	CATSSRFSSYEQYF
TRBV19	14	-	-	TRBJ1-2	TGTGCCAGTAGTATTCGACAGGCTGACTATGGCTACACCTTC	CASSIRQADYGYTF
TRBV2	13	-	-	TRBJ1-1	TGTGCCAGCAGTGTCCCAGGGCTCACTGAAGCTTTCTTT	CASSVPGLTEAFF
TRBV4-2	15	-	-	TRBJ2-1	TGTGCCAGCAGCCAAGAAGCGTTCTCCTACAATGAGCAGTTCTTC	CASSQEAFSYNEQFF
TRBV7-2	13	-	-	TRBJ2-1	TGTGCCAGCAGCCGCATGAGAGGGAATGAGCAGTTCTTC	CASSRMRGNEQFF
TRBV15	16	few	TRBD1	TRBJ2-1	TGTGCCACCAGCAGAGAAGCGAGGGGGCCGTACAATGAGCAGTTCTTC	CATSREARGPYNEQFF
TRBV19	16	few	TRBD1	TRBJ2-6	TGTGCCACTTCGACAGGGGTCCGCCCTGGGGCCAACGTCCTGACTTTC	CATSTGVRPGANVLTF
TRBV5-1	14	few	TRBD1	TRBJ2-3	TGCGCCACCTCCCCGGGACAGCTCACAGATACGCAGTATTTT	CATSPGQLTDTQYF
TRBV4-2	15	few	-	TRBJ1-5	TGTGCCAGCAGCCACCGTGAGGGATTCAATCAGCCCCAGCATTTT	CASSHREGFNQPQHF
TRBV20-1	10	-	-	TRBJ2-1	TGCAGTGGAGGCGTCAATGAGCAGTTCTTC	CSGGVNEQFF
TRBV5-1	15	-	-	TRBJ1-1	TGCGCCAGCAGCTTGGATGGAACAGGGTATACTGAAGCTTTCTTT	CASSLDGTGYTEAFF
TRBV2	13	few	-	TRBJ2-1	TGTGCCAGGGGCCCAGGTACCTACAATGAGCAGTTCTTC	CARGPGTYNEQFF
TRBV7-2	18	-	TRBD1	TRBJ2-1	TGTGCCAGCAGCCACGGGGCTAGGGGGCCAGTGTCCTACAATGAGCAGTTCTTC	CASSHGARGPVSYNEQFF
TRBV30	11	-	-	TRBJ2-1	TGTGCCTGGAGCCCAGACAATGAGCAGTTCTTC	CAWSPDNEQFF
TRBV4-2	14	few	-	TRBJ2-1	TGTGCCAGCAGCCAACCCGACAGGTACAATGAGCAGTTCTTC	CASSQPDRYNEQFF
TRBV6-5	16	-	TRBD2	TRBJ2-3	TGTGCCAGCAGTTACTCTGGCGGGAGGAACACAGATACGCAGTATTTT	CASSYSGGRNTDTQYF
TRBV19	16	-	TRBD1	TRBJ1-2	TGTGCCAGTAGTACTCCCTACCGGGACAGAGACTATGGCTACACCTTC	CASSTPYRDRDYGYTF
TRBV6-4	17	-	TRBD1	TRBJ1-1	TGTGCCAGCAGTGACTTTAGGGACAGGGGAACCAACACTGAAGCTTTCTTT	CASSDFRDRGTNTEAFF
TRBV29-1	12	few	-	TRBJ1-1	TGCAGCGTCCTTGGCAGGGTGACTGAAGCTTTCTTT	CSVLGRVTEAFF
TRBV29-1	15	few	TRBD2	TRBJ2-3	TGCAGCGTTGACAGGACTAGCGGCGGCACAGATACGCAGTATTTT	CSVDRTSGGTDTQYF
TRBV7-8	16	-	TRBD2	TRBJ2-1	TGTGCCAGCAGGGAGGGACTAGCGGGAGTATTCAATGAGCAGTTCTTC	CASREGLAGVFNEQFF
TRBV18	15	few	-	TRBJ1-2	TGTGCCAGCTCACCAGGGGGGGAAGACGTATATGGCTACACCTTC	CASSPGGEDVYGYTF
TRBV28	14	few	TRBD2	TRBJ2-7	TGTGCCAGCAGTTTAGCGGGAGCTTTTTACGAGCAGTACTTC	CASSLAGAFYEQYF
TRBV11-1	11	-	-	TRBJ2-5	TGTGCCAGCAGCTTCGGAGAGACCCAGTACTTC	CASSFGETQYF
TRBV9	13	-	-	TRBJ1-1	TGTGCCAGCAGCCTACAGGGAAACACTGAAGCTTTCTTT	CASSLQGNTEAFF
TRBV13	15	-	-	TRBJ2-4	TGTGCCAGCAGCTTATACGGGGTGGGCAAAAACATTCAGTACTTC	CASSLYGVGKNIQYF
TRBV19	14	-	-	TRBJ2-2	TGTGCCAGTAGTATCGGTCAGAACACCGGGGAGCTGTTTTTT	CASSIGQNTGELFF
TRBV4-3	19	-	TRBD2	TRBJ2-1	TGCGCCAGCAGCCGTCGGACGGAATCAACTAGCGGGAGTCGTAATGAGCAGTTCTTC	CASSRRTESTSGSRNEQFF
TRBV5-1	16	few	TRBD1	TRBJ2-6	TGCGCCAGCAACCAATCTCCCGTTGACAGGGGAATCGTCCTGACTTTC	CASNQSPVDRGIVLTF
TRBV4-3	16	-	-	TRBJ2-3	TGCGCCAGCAGCCAAGATCTACTCACCCACACAGATACGCAGTATTTT	CASSQDLLTHTDTQYF
TRBV4-2	16	-	TRBD1	TRBJ2-1	TGTGCCAGCAGCCATTCTACAGGGGGCTCCTACAATGAGCAGTTCTTC	CASSHSTGGSYNEQFF
TRBV5-1	16	few	TRBD2	TRBJ2-1	TGCGCCAGCATCCTTGGGGCTAGCGGGAAATACAATGAGCAGTTCTTC	CASILGASGKYNEQFF
TRBV4-3	15	few	TRBD1	TRBJ2-7	TGCGCCAGCAGCCAAGAGCGGGACAGGTACTACGAGCAGTACTTC	CASSQERDRYYEQYF
TRBV4-2	16	few	-	TRBJ2-3	TGTGCCAGCAGCCAAGATTACGGGACAACACTAGATACGCAGTATTTT	CASSQDYGTTLDTQYF
TRBV25-1	15	-	-	TRBJ2-1	TGTGCCAGCAGTGGGAGCGGAGCCAGGAACAATGAGCAGTTCTTC	CASSGSGARNNEQFF
TRBV27	16	few	TRBD1	TRBJ2-2	TGTGCCAGCAGTTTACCCGGGACAGGAGGCACCGGGGAGCTGTTTTTT	CASSLPGTGGTGELFF
TRBV4-3	17	few	TRBD2	TRBJ2-3	TGCGCCAGCAGCCAATCGGGACTAGCGGGAAGCACAGATACGCAGTATTTT	CASSQSGLAGSTDTQYF
TRBV10-2	13	few	-	TRBJ2-5	TGCGCCAGCGGTATTAGTTTTCAAGAGACCCAGTACTTC	CASGISFQETQYF
TRBV6-5	14	few	-	TRBJ2-1	TGTGCCAGCAGGTCGGTTAATTCCTACAATGAGCAGTTCTTC	CASRSVNSYNEQFF
TRBV7-3	18	few	TRBD2	TRBJ2-3	TGTGCCAGCAGCTGGGGACTAGCGGGGGATCCTAGCACAGATACGCAGTATTTT	CASSWGLAGDPSTDTQYF
TRBV6-6	14	few	-	TRBJ2-4	TGTGCCAGCAGTTCCGCGGTTGGCAAAAACATTCAGTACTTC	CASSSAVGKNIQYF